A single sample is the source of the 31 T cell receptor beta chains below, sequenced in a study of shared clonotypes between healthy human individuals (TCRdb year 2020). Receptors were amplified or captured by the immunoSEQ multiplex PCR assay. Imported from immuneACCESS, the table was reduced by TCRdb to in-frame sequences with V and J called. These copies leave out some clones; in studies compared against another copy, an unresolved V gene accounts for under half, and the cause of the remainder is not known. In this sample the table shows over 2,000,000 clones, around 93% of which occur a single time. The ten top clones hold approximately 1.6% of the sample. For the CD8 naive samples, CD45RO-negative cells were positively selected for CCR7, yielding a CD45RA+CCR7+ population from which TemRA cells were excluded. The sequencing sample was made of naive CD8+ T cells from PBMCs. Per the publication, the cell subset or site label means: CD45RA+CCR7+. Source of these receptors: a man aged 18-30 years in good health. Some clones in this sample may be carry-over from other donors' samples.

This chain links TRBV5-1 with TRBJ2-1, with 9 bases matching TRBD1. The V gene end was trimmed by 4 bases and the J gene end by 3 bases; junction bases not matched to a gene: 2. Per germline, CDR1 SGHRS and CDR2 YFSETQ. The CDR3 consists of 14 residues. DNA of the CDR3: TGCGCCAGCAGCCCGGGACAGGGCTACAATGAGCAGTTCTTC. Its translation: CASSPGQGYNEQFF. Drawing the rest from reference TRBV5-1 and TRBJ2-1, the complete variable domain is KAGVTQTPRYLIKTRGQQVTLSCSPISGHRSVSWYQQTPGQGLQFLFEYFSETQRNKGNFPGRFSGRQFSNSRSEMNVSTLELGDSALYLCASSPGQGYNEQFFGPGTRLTVL.

This rearrangement joins TRBV7-9 to TRBJ1-2; D is unclear. V lost 0 bases and J 8 bases, leaving 10 bases between the germline ends. The CDR3 runs 13 residues. The germline CDR1 and CDR2 sequences are SEHNR and FQNEAQ (reference sequence). The CDR3 loop reads CASSLAKALGYTF. The CDR3 DNA reads as TGTGCCAGCAGCTTAGCCAAGGCCTTGGGCTACACCTTC.

The chain links TRBV2 to TRBJ2-2; D remains ambiguous. CDR1 is SNHLY and CDR2 is FYNNEI in the germline V gene. The CDR3 extends over 16 amino acids. V was pared by 7 bases and J by 2 bases, with 17 bases between. CDR3 nucleotides: TGTGCCAGCAACGGAGAGACGGGCCTCAACACCGGGGAGCTGTTTTTT. The encoded protein is CASNGETGLNTGELFF. The full variable domain, rest sourced from reference TRBV2 and TRBJ2-2, is EPEVTQTPSHQVTQMGQEVILRCVPISNHLYFYWYRQILGQKVEFLVSFYNNEISEKSEIFDDQFSVERPDGSNFTLKIRSTKLEDSAMYFCASNGETGLNTGELFFGEGSRLTVL.

This clone was seen only once. The genes are TRBV7-3 and TRBJ2-1; 11 nucleotides align to TRBD2. V shed 5 bases, J shed 7 bases, and the junction held 4 bases outside the gene matches. This CDR3 contains 14 residues. Looked up from germline, CDR1 is SGHTA and CDR2 is FQGTGA. CDR3 residues: CASSPTSGSNEQFF. The DNA of the CDR3 is TGTGCCAGCAGCCCCACTAGCGGGAGTAATGAGCAGTTCTTC.

The chain is built from TRBV2 and TRBJ2-1, with unresolved D. The V end was cut by 2 bases, the J end by 6 bases, with 8 bases between. Germline-derived CDR1 and CDR2 are SNHLY and FYNNEI. This CDR3 contains 13 residues. CDR3 region: CASSELSANEQFF. The CDR3 DNA reads TGTGCCAGCAGTGAATTAAGTGCCAATGAGCAGTTCTTC.

This chain joins TRBV4-3 and TRBJ1-2, with a tentative D call TRBD1 (5 bases). The CDR3 is 16 residues long. V lost 1 base to trimming and J lost 0 bases, with 12 bases between them. CDR1 and CDR2 from the germline V gene are LGHNA and YSLEER. CDR3 region: CASSQGSGGANYGYTF. As DNA, the CDR3 is TGCGCCAGCAGCCAAGGGTCGGGAGGGGCTAACTATGGCTACACCTTC.

This chain connects TRBV5-1 to TRBJ1-1; TRBD1 matches 7 bases. Germline CDR1 SGHRS, CDR2 YFSETQ. The CDR3 sequence is 15 residues long. With V trimmed by 0 bases and J by 0 bases, 2 bases remained unmatched. CDR3 coding DNA: TGCGCCAGCAGCTTGGCGCAGGGGGTGAACACTGAAGCTTTCTTT. Protein: CASSLAQGVNTEAFF.

As concerns this clone: This specimen includes other DNA sequences encoding the same CDR3. V and J are TRBV27 and TRBJ2-1; D remains unclear. Germline lookup yields CDR1 MNHEY and CDR2 SMNVEV (reference sequence). Trimming took off 6 bases at V and 0 bases at J, with 6 bases between the two ends. This CDR3 comprises 13 residues. The CDR3 sequence is CASSFDSYNEQFF. In DNA form, the CDR3 reads TGTGCCAGCAGCTTTGACTCCTACAATGAGCAGTTCTTC.

This clone was recorded only once. J is TRBJ2-5 and V is TRBV19; TRBD2 aligns across 14 bases. CDR1 is LNHDA and CDR2 is SQIVND in the germline V gene (reference sequence). The J segment lost 4 bases and the V segment lost 10 bases, leaving 2 bases of the junction unmatched. The CDR3 length is 13 residues. The CDR3 DNA reads as TGTGCCACTGGACTAGCGGGAGGAGAGACCCAGTACTTC. The encoded protein is CATGLAGGETQYF.

As for this clone: The sample carries other DNA sequences with the same CDR3. The V gene is TRBV4-3, the J gene TRBJ2-2; D gene unclear. Germline V gene sequence: CDR1 LGHNA, CDR2 YSLEER. CDR3 length equals 14 residues. The ends were cut back, 0 bases at V and 5 bases at J, with 7 bases in the middle. The CDR3 sequence: CASSQDRSTGELFF. The CDR3 DNA reads TGCGCCAGCAGCCAAGACCGAAGTACCGGGGAGCTGTTTTTT.

This chain connects TRBV28 to TRBJ2-2, with 7 bases identical to TRBD1. The germline CDR1 and CDR2 sequences are MDHEN and SYDVKM. There are 14 residues in the CDR3. V lost 6 bases and J lost 1; bases outside the gene matches: 2. The CDR3 sequence: CASSPGGNTGELFF. CDR3 bases: TGTGCCAGCAGCCCAGGGGGGAACACCGGGGAGCTGTTTTTT.

This chain uses TRBV29-1 with TRBJ2-5; weak D call: TRBD1 (6 bases). The germline V and J ends were trimmed by 7 bases and 9 bases, with 21 bases remaining between them. This CDR3 has 13 residues. Germline assignment: CDR1 SQVTM and CDR2 ANQGSEA. The CDR3 spells CSAPRTDGLSQYF. The CDR3 nucleotides read TGCAGCGCACCTCGGACAGACGGGTTGTCCCAGTACTTC.

V usage is TRBV6-1 and J usage is TRBJ2-5; 9 bases agree with TRBD1. The CDR3 length is 14 residues. The V gene end was trimmed by 9 bases and the J gene end by 2 bases; junction bases not matched to a gene: 7. Germline V gene lookup returns CDR1 MNHNS and CDR2 SASEGT. CDR3 nucleotide sequence: TGTGCCAGTACAGGGGGCTTGAGGCAAGAGACCCAGTACTTC. The encoded protein is CASTGGLRQETQYF.

J is TRBJ2-2 and V is TRBV5-4, with unresolved D. V lost 5 bases, J lost 5 bases, and 10 bases lay in between. CDR3 length: 13 residues. Germline V gives CDR1 SGHNT, CDR2 YYREEE (reference sequence). As DNA, the CDR3 is TGTGCCAGCAGTCCCCCTAAGACCGGGGAGCTGTTTTTT. It yields the protein CASSPPKTGELFF.

The chain employs TRBV11-2 and TRBJ2-1, with TRBD2 matching over 10 bases. The CDR3 length is 15 residues. Germline trimming cut 6 bases from V and 8 bases from J; bases unmatched to any gene: 10. Germline loops: CDR1 SGHAT, CDR2 FQNNGV. The CDR3 sequence is CASRQPGLAPDEQFF. CDR3 bases: TGTGCCAGCAGACAACCGGGACTAGCGCCCGATGAGCAGTTCTTC. The whole variable domain, remainder taken from reference TRBV11-2 and TRBJ2-1, is EAGVAQSPRYKIIEKRQSVAFWCNPISGHATLYWYQQILGQGPKLLIQFQNNGVVDDSQLPKDRFSAERLKGVDSTLKIQPAKLEDSAVYLCASRQPGLAPDEQFFGPGTRLTVL.

The chain recombines TRBV27 with TRBJ2-5, with no clear D. The J call may be faulty, since TRBJ2-7 better matches the DNA end. This CDR3 spans 14 amino acids. The V gene's germline CDR1 is MNHEY and CDR2 SMNVEV (reference sequence). The CDR3 DNA is TGTGCCAGCAGTCCCCATGGCCCCTCCTACGAGCAGTACTTC. Protein sequence: CASSPHGPSYEQYF.

This chain connects TRBV9 to TRBJ1-2; no definite D call. Looked up from germline, CDR1 is SGDLS and CDR2 is YYNGEE. Trimming pared 8 bases from V and 3 bases from J, leaving 11 bases between. There are 12 residues in the CDR3. CDR3 DNA: TGTGCCAGTCGAGGCGACTACTATGGCTACACCTTC. Protein sequence: CASRGDYYGYTF.

This clone has just one count. The genes are TRBV6-1 and TRBJ2-2, with TRBD2 matching 12 bases. Germline assignment: CDR1 MNHNS and CDR2 SASEGT. Unmatched junction bases numbered 3, after V lost 2 bases and J lost 2 bases. The CDR3 extends over 17 amino acids. The CDR3 loop is CASSERLAGVNTGELFF. The CDR3 nucleotides read TGTGCCAGCAGTGAACGACTAGCGGGAGTCAACACCGGGGAGCTGTTTTTT.

The chain employs TRBV12-1 and TRBJ1-2. TRBV12-1 is designated a pseudogene. The CDR3 covers 14 residues. In DNA, the CDR3 is TGTGCCAGCATCCCGAGGGAGGGCTGCTATGGCTACACCTTC. Protein: CASIPREGCYGYTF.

The rearrangement uses TRBV30 and TRBJ2-3; perhaps TRBD2 as D (6 bases). The CDR3 covers 14 residues. Trimming pared 0 bases from V and 5 bases from J, leaving 12 bases between. The germline gives CDR1 GTSNPN, CDR2 SVGIG (reference sequence). CDR3 protein: CAWSVGGRGDTQYF. CDR3 nucleotide sequence: TGTGCCTGGAGTGTCGGAGGGCGGGGAGATACGCAGTATTTT.

The CDR3 sequence: CASTAGGAYGYTF. CDR3 sequence (DNA): TGTGCCAGCACCGCTGGGGGGGCTTATGGCTACACCTTC. V usage is TRBV27 and J usage is TRBJ1-2; TRBD1 might be the D (6 bases). V was cut by 7 bases and J by 5 bases, with 14 bases left in between. CDR3 length: 13 residues. Germline loops: CDR1 MNHEY, CDR2 SMNVEV (reference sequence).

This chain connects TRBV19 to TRBJ1-5; D is undetermined. Trimming stripped 9 bases from V and 3 bases from J, with 12 bases between. CDR3 length equals 13 residues. Germline V gives CDR1 LNHDA, CDR2 SQIVND (reference sequence). As DNA, the CDR3 is TGTGCCAGCACCTCGGGGTTCAATCAGCCCCAGCATTTT. It translates to CASTSGFNQPQHF.

The chain carries TRBV11-2 and TRBJ2-5; 7 nucleotides agree with TRBD1. This CDR3 comprises 16 residues. Germline-derived CDR1 and CDR2 are SGHAT and FQNNGV. Trimming cost V 0 bases and J 0 bases; bases outside gene matches: 4. The CDR3 loop reads CASSLEGQLYQETQYF. The CDR3 nucleotides read TGTGCCAGCAGCTTAGAGGGACAGCTGTACCAAGAGACCCAGTACTTC.

The gene calls are TRBV18 and TRBJ2-7; the D gene is possibly TRBD1 (5 bases). Germline V CDR1 and CDR2: KGHSH, LQKENI. The CDR3 totals 16 residues. The V end was cut by 6 bases, the J end by 2 bases, with 20 bases between. In nucleotides, the CDR3 is TGTGCCAGCTCTAGGGGCAAATCCAGCGCAACCTACGAGCAGTACTTC. It yields the protein CASSRGKSSATYEQYF.

As to this clone: The sample carries other DNA sequences with the same CDR3. This chain connects TRBV5-6 to TRBJ2-5; D not resolved. Germline V gene lookup returns CDR1 SGHDT and CDR2 YYEEEE. CDR3 length: 13 residues. Deletions cut 0 bases from V and 5 bases from J, with 8 bases between. The CDR3 protein is CASSLGRVETQYF. CDR3 in DNA: TGTGCCAGCAGCTTGGGTCGGGTGGAGACCCAGTACTTC. The full variable domain, in which reference TRBV5-6 and TRBJ2-5 provide the parts outside the CDR3, is DAGVTQSPTHLIKTRGQQVTLRCSPKSGHDTVSWYQQALGQGPQFIFQYYEEEERQRGNFPDRFSGHQFPNYSSELNVNALLLGDSALYLCASSLGRVETQYFGPGTRLLVL.

The chain is built from TRBV27 and TRBJ1-1, with D hard to call. The germline gives CDR1 MNHEY, CDR2 SMNVEV (reference sequence). The V end lost 2 bases, the J end lost 8 bases, and 9 bases lay between the germline ends. The CDR3 spans 12 residues. In DNA, the CDR3 is TGTGCCAGCAGTTTAGGAGGGAAGGAAGCTTTCTTT. Amino acids: CASSLGGKEAFF.

The chain has TRBV30 and TRBJ2-1; D gene unclear. Trimming stripped 2 bases from V and 3 bases from J, with 11 bases between. Germline V gene lookup returns CDR1 GTSNPN and CDR2 SVGIG (reference sequence). CDR3 length equals 14 residues. The CDR3 reads CAWSSFGFYNEQFF. The CDR3 DNA is TGTGCCTGGAGTTCTTTCGGGTTCTACAATGAGCAGTTCTTC.

The rearrangement joins TRBV7-2 to TRBJ2-7; 12 nucleotides align to TRBD2. CDR3 length equals 16 residues. Germline values: CDR1 SGHTA, CDR2 FQGNSA. With V trimmed by 4 bases and J by 5 bases, 9 bases remained unmatched. The CDR3 here is CASSSPTSGSWDEQYF. The CDR3 DNA is TGTGCCAGCAGCTCCCCGACTAGCGGGAGTTGGGACGAGCAGTACTTC.

The chain carries TRBV5-8 and TRBJ2-7, with D unresolved. Germline V gives CDR1 SGHTS, CDR2 YDEGEE. This CDR3 has 13 amino acids. V dropped 4 bases and J dropped 3 bases, with 11 bases sitting between them. The CDR3 nucleotides are TGTGCCAGCAGCCATATCCACGACTACGAGCAGTACTTC. Its translation: CASSHIHDYEQYF.

CDR3 in DNA: TGCGCCAGCACCCCGGACCTGGGACTAGTAAATGAGCAGTTCTTC. Residues: CASTPDLGLVNEQFF. The chain joins TRBV5-1 to TRBJ2-1; TRBD2 matches at 8 bases. CDR1 is SGHRS and CDR2 is YFSETQ in the germline V gene. This CDR3 region has 15 residues. The ends lost 6 bases at V and 7 bases at J; junction bases unmatched: 12.

The chain employs TRBV5-6 and TRBJ2-1; 7 nucleotides agree with TRBD2. The CDR3 totals 16 residues. With 0 bases clipped from V and 3 bases from J, the junction kept 6 bases outside the gene matches. Germline CDR1 SGHDT, CDR2 YYEEEE. CDR3 nucleotide sequence: TGTGCCAGCAGCTTGGTCGAAGCGGGATTCTACAATGAGCAGTTCTTC. The encoded protein is CASSLVEAGFYNEQFF.